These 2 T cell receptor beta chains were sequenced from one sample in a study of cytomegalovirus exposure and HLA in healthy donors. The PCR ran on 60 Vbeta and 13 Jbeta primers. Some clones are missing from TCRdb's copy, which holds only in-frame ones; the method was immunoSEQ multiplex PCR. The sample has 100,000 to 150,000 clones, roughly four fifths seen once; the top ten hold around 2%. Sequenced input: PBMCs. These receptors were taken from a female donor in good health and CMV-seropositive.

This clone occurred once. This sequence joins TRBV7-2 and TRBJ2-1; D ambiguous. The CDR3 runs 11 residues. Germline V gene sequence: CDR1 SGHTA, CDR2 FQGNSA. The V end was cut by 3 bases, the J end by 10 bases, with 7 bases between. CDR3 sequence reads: CASSLQYEQFF. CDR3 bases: TGTGCCAGCAGCTTGCAGTACGAGCAGTTCTTC.

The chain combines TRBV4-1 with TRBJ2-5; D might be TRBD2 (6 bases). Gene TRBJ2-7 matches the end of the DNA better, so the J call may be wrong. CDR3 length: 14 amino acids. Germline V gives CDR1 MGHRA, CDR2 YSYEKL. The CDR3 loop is CASSRDFGTYEQYF. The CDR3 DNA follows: TGCGCCAGCAGTCGGGACTTTGGGACCTACGAGCAGTACTTC.